Following are 2 T cell receptor beta chains from one sample sequenced in a study of blood T cell repertoires in COVID-19. TCRdb keeps only in-frame clones here, not all; method: immunoSEQ multiplex PCR. This repertoire shows fewer than 350,000 clones, about nine tenths found once; its top ten account for about 1.7%. The sample comprised PBMCs or T cells enriched from blood (not recorded which). These receptors all stem from a woman aged 40 to 55 who had recovered from COVID-19.

The gene calls are TRBV7-3 and TRBJ1-1; D may be TRBD1 (6 bases). Germline CDR1 reads SGHTA; CDR2 reads FQGTGA. V was trimmed by 4 bases and J by 6 bases, leaving 15 bases between them. The CDR3 extends over 14 amino acids. The CDR3 loop is CASSSYGQYSEAFF. CDR3 in DNA: TGTGCCAGCAGCTCCTATGGACAGTACTCTGAAGCTTTCTTT. The full variable domain, in which reference TRBV7-3 and TRBJ1-1 provide the parts outside the CDR3, is GAGVSQTPSNKVTEKGKYVELRCDPISGHTALYWYRQSLGQGPEFLIYFQGTGAADDSGLPNDRFFAVRPEGSVSTLKIQRTERGDSAVYLCASSSYGQYSEAFFGQGTRLTVV.

The V gene is TRBV4-2, the J gene TRBJ2-5, with 12 nucleotides matching TRBD2. The V and J ends lost 4 bases and 4 bases, in that order; junction bases with no gene match: 4. CDR3 length: 15 residues. The germline gives CDR1 LGHNA, CDR2 YNFKEQ. The CDR3 protein is CASSPRLAGVETQYF. The CDR3 nucleotides read TGTGCCAGCAGCCCACGACTAGCGGGAGTAGAGACCCAGTACTTC.